The 7 T cell receptor beta chains below all came from one sample that was sequenced in a study of beta chain features in type 1 diabetes. Study-level findings and limits: Moderate but significant shortening of TCRB CDR3s was recorded in all four CD4+ subsets from Type 1 diabetes patients.

No antigens are known for them. TCRB transcripts that were expressed got sequenced, as all of the isolated RNA had been reverse transcribed. TCRdb keeps only in-frame clones here, not all; method: immunoSEQ multiplex PCR. The top ten clones hold 1% of a sample with roughly 300,000 clones, 9.3% of them seen once. Material for sequencing was central memory CD4+ T cells from blood. The source of these receptors is a man between 25 and 39 years old with type 1 diabetes.

This clone came up a few times. V and J are TRBV5-1 and TRBJ1-3; D is unresolved. The CDR3 has 15 amino acids. CDR1 SGHRS and CDR2 YFSETQ come from the germline V gene. The ends were cut back, 5 bases at V and 0 bases at J, with 12 bases in the middle. CDR3 DNA: TGCGCCAGCAGTTTTGGTCGTTCCTCTGGAAACACCATATATTTT. As protein: CASSFGRSSGNTIYF.

V usage is TRBV6-5 and J usage is TRBJ1-5, with a weak D call TRBD1 (6 bases). Germline CDR1 MNHEY, CDR2 SVGAGI. The CDR3 sequence is 14 residues long. Trimming stripped 5 bases from V and 6 bases from J, with 14 bases between. The CDR3 bases are TGTGCCAGCAGTGAATCAACAGGGAGTCAGCCCCAGCATTTT. Residues: CASSESTGSQPQHF.

This clone was recorded only once. The rearrangement joins TRBV29-1 to TRBJ2-1; D may correspond to TRBD1 or TRBD2 (7 bases each). Germline CDR1 is SQVTM and CDR2 is ANQGSEA. V dropped 3 bases and J dropped 5 bases, with 14 bases sitting between them. CDR3 size: 14 residues. The CDR3: CSVDQGGWHNEQFF. The CDR3 DNA follows: TGCAGCGTTGATCAGGGGGGGTGGCACAATGAGCAGTTCTTC.

This clone was detected only a few times. The chain recombines TRBV6-6 with TRBJ1-5; 7 positions match TRBD1. The CDR3 sequence is 15 residues long. The V and J ends lost 5 bases and 9 bases, in that order; junction bases with no gene match: 13. In germline, CDR1 is MNHNY, CDR2 SVGAGI (reference sequence). The CDR3 loop is CASSTGTASRGPQHF. Written as DNA, the CDR3 is TGTGCCAGCAGTACGGGGACAGCGTCGAGGGGGCCCCAGCATTTT.

This clone was picked up a small number of times. The rearrangement uses TRBV9 and TRBJ2-1, with 11 positions matching TRBD2. V gave up 0 bases and J gave up 7 bases; unmatched junction bases: 9. Germline CDR1 and CDR2: SGDLS and YYNGEE. The CDR3 totals 17 residues. CDR3: CASSVVPVAGGQNEQFF. In nucleotides, the CDR3 is TGTGCCAGCAGCGTAGTCCCAGTAGCGGGGGGGCAAAATGAGCAGTTCTTC.

The CDR3 spells CASIADRGSHQPQHF. The CDR3 DNA sequence: TGTGCCAGTATTGCGGACAGGGGAAGTCATCAGCCCCAGCATTTT. The chain uses TRBV19 and TRBJ1-5; 9 nucleotides match TRBD1. CDR1 and CDR2 (germline): LNHDA, SQIVND (reference sequence). The V segment lost 7 bases and the J segment 5 bases; nucleotides outside the gene matches: 9. This CDR3 spans 15 amino acids.

The chain is built from TRBV5-1 and TRBJ2-3; a possible D gene is TRBD2 (5 bases). The CDR3 totals 15 residues. Germline V CDR1 and CDR2: SGHRS, YFSETQ. Trimming left V 4 bases short and J 3 bases short, with 15 bases between. The CDR3 spells CASSPGLLKTDTQYF. In DNA form, the CDR3 reads TGCGCCAGCAGCCCAGGACTCTTGAAAACAGATACGCAGTATTTT.